Following are 14 T cell receptor beta chains from one sample sequenced in a study of blood T cell repertoires in COVID-19. TCRdb keeps only in-frame clones here, not all; method: immunoSEQ multiplex PCR. The sample contains about 63,000 clones, 76% of which appear only once. The sample consisted of peripheral blood. The receptors were sampled from a woman of 80 years or more with acute or convalescent COVID-19.

This chain links TRBV28 with TRBJ2-5; 9 bases map to TRBD2. V shed 1 base and J 2 bases; nucleotides not matched to a gene: 5. Germline CDR1 is MDHEN and CDR2 is SYDVKM. CDR3 size: 16 residues. CDR3 in amino acids: CASSLYSSGVQETQYF. Here the CDR3 DNA reads TGTGCCAGCAGTTTATATTCTAGCGGGGTGCAAGAGACCCAGTACTTC.

This clone was recorded many times. This chain uses TRBV12-3 or TRBV12-4 with TRBJ2-1, with D maybe TRBD2 (5 bases). The CDR3 runs 12 residues. Trimming cost V 7 bases and J 10 bases, with 14 bases left between them. CDR3 amino acids: CASTQGLAEQFF. CDR3 coding DNA: TGTGCCAGCACTCAAGGACTCGCGGAGCAGTTCTTC.

This rearrangement joins TRBV19 to TRBJ1-1; 7 bases map to TRBD1. The V gene's germline CDR1 is LNHDA and CDR2 SQIVND (reference sequence). V dropped 6 bases and J dropped 1; count of bases not matched to a gene: 2. CDR3 length equals 13 residues. CDR3 coding DNA: TGTGCCAGTAGCCGGACAGGGAACACTGAAGCTTTCTTT. Residues: CASSRTGNTEAFF.

The chain couples TRBV5-1 to TRBJ2-1; 9 bases fit TRBD2. The CDR3 sequence is 14 residues long. Germline-derived CDR1 and CDR2 are SGHRS and YFSETQ. V shed 0 bases, J shed 9 bases, and the junction held 4 bases outside the gene matches. The CDR3 reads CASSLAGTSPEQFF. CDR3 DNA: TGCGCCAGCAGCTTGGCCGGGACTAGCCCTGAGCAGTTCTTC.

The chain combines TRBV2 with TRBJ1-2; the match to TRBD1 covers 9 bases. The CDR3 length is 16 residues. Trimming cost V 7 bases and J 0 bases; bases outside gene matches: 9. Germline V gene lookup returns CDR1 SNHLY and CDR2 FYNNEI. CDR3 sequence: CASNTRTGVANYGYTF. The CDR3 coding sequence is TGTGCCAGCAATACTAGGACAGGGGTCGCTAACTATGGCTACACCTTC.

In DNA, the CDR3 is TGCGCCAGCAGCTTGGATACTAGCGGGAGGACCGGGGAGCTGTTTTTT. Translation gives CASSLDTSGRTGELFF. J is TRBJ2-2 and V is TRBV5-1, with 12 nucleotides matching TRBD2. Per germline, CDR1 SGHRS and CDR2 YFSETQ. Losses at the gene ends were 0 bases for V and 5 bases for J; bases not matched to a gene: 2. CDR3 size: 16 residues. Drawing the rest from reference TRBV5-1 and TRBJ2-2, the complete variable domain is KAGVTQTPRYLIKTRGQQVTLSCSPISGHRSVSWYQQTPGQGLQFLFEYFSETQRNKGNFPGRFSGRQFSNSRSEMNVSTLELGDSALYLCASSLDTSGRTGELFFGEGSRLTVL.

The chain employs TRBV7-2 and TRBJ2-7; the D gene is possibly TRBD1 (6 bases). Germline V CDR1 and CDR2: SGHTA, FQGNSA. With 5 bases removed from V and 5 bases from J, the gap between germline ends came to 13 bases. This CDR3 is built from 13 residues. The CDR3 sequence: CASSPTGSDEQYF. Written as DNA, the CDR3 is TGTGCCAGCAGCCCCACAGGGTCCGACGAGCAGTACTTC.

The chain carries TRBV5-1 and TRBJ2-1; TRBD1 matches at 8 bases. The J segment lost 8 bases and the V segment lost 3 bases, leaving 13 bases of the junction unmatched. The CDR3 loop spans 16 amino acids. Per the germline V gene, CDR1 is SGHRS and CDR2 is YFSETQ. The CDR3 DNA reads as TGCGCCAGCAGCTCCGGGACAGGCCCTATGGTCGATGAGCAGTTCTTC. Protein sequence: CASSSGTGPMVDEQFF.

The chain joins TRBV30 to TRBJ1-3; D possibly corresponds to TRBD1 (6 bases). Trimming shortened V by 5 bases and J by 0 bases, and 23 bases separated the two germline ends. The germline gives CDR1 GTSNPN, CDR2 SVGIG (reference sequence). CDR3 length: 18 residues. The CDR3 region has the DNA TGTGCCTGGGGGGCCGAAGGGGGTCTAGACATCTCTGGAAACACCATATATTTT. Encoded protein: CAWGAEGGLDISGNTIYF.

V usage is TRBV27 and J usage is TRBJ2-1; 7 nucleotides match TRBD2. Germline V gene lookup returns CDR1 MNHEY and CDR2 SMNVEV (reference sequence). J gave up 5 bases and V 4 bases, and 14 bases lay outside the gene matches. The CDR3 runs to 17 residues. CDR3 sequence: CASSSSSTGLRNNEQFF. Written as DNA, the CDR3 is TGTGCCAGCAGTTCATCCTCCACGGGACTACGAAACAATGAGCAGTTCTTC.

In this sample, this clone turned up many times. The J gene is TRBJ1-6, the V gene TRBV14; D may be TRBD1 (6 bases). The CDR3 totals 14 residues. Germline-derived CDR1 and CDR2 are SGHDN and FVKESK. V was pared by 2 bases and J by 9 bases, with 11 bases between. The CDR3 here is CASSQTGWGSPLHF. Written as DNA, the CDR3 is TGTGCCAGCAGCCAAACAGGGTGGGGTTCACCCCTCCACTTT.

The chain employs TRBV23-1 and TRBJ2-1; 10 bases are a match to TRBD2. TRBV23-1 is an ORF, and what it does is uncertain. This CDR3 is built from 18 residues. Losses at the gene ends were 4 bases for V and 1 base for J; bases not matched to a gene: 10. CDR3 protein: CASSRKLNSGRSYNEQFF. The CDR3 nucleotides read TGCGCCAGCAGTCGAAAACTGAATAGCGGGAGGTCCTACAATGAGCAGTTCTTC.

The V and J genes are TRBV5-8 and TRBJ2-7; 7 bases agree with TRBD1. The CDR3 runs 14 residues. Germline V gene lookup returns CDR1 SGHTS and CDR2 YDEGEE. V was pared by 4 bases and J by 0 bases, with 4 bases of the junction left unmatched. In DNA, the CDR3 is TGTGCCAGCAGCCCCCGGACAGGCTCCTACGAGCAGTACTTC. Its protein product is CASSPRTGSYEQYF.

The CDR3 here is CASSLISGGENEKLFF. For the CDR3, the DNA is TGCGCCAGCAGTCTAATTTCCGGGGGAGAGAATGAAAAACTGTTTTTT. The chain recombines TRBV5-1 with TRBJ1-4; D perhaps matches TRBD1 (5 bases). Trimming cost V 5 bases and J 5 bases, with 19 bases left between them. This CDR3 has 16 residues. CDR1 and CDR2 (germline): SGHRS, YFSETQ.